A single sample gave rise to the 8 T cell receptor beta chains below, sequenced in a study of shared clonotypes between healthy human individuals. The protocol was immunoSEQ multiplex PCR, while the TCRdb copy is restricted to in-frame clones and leaves out a portion. In the table there are around 1,100,000 clones, 70% to 80% of which are singletons. The sequenced sample consisted of memory CD4+ T cells from PBMCs. Described subset: CD45RA-negative fraction. The origin of the receptors is a man aged 18 to 30 in good health. Some clones in this sample may be carry-over from other donors' samples.

The chain combines TRBV11-2 with TRBJ2-7; unclear D gene. CDR3 length: 15 residues. Germline V lookup: CDR1 SGHAT, CDR2 FQNNGV. V was pared by 1 base and J by 0 bases, with 10 bases between. The CDR3, as DNA: TGTGCCAGCAGCTTAGTTCGGTTTAGCTCCTACGAGCAGTACTTC. Residues: CASSLVRFSSYEQYF.

The V call is TRBV7-6, the J call TRBJ1-2, with 8 bases lining up with TRBD1. The CDR3 is 13 amino acids. Trimming cost V 5 bases and J 8 bases; bases outside gene matches: 7. From germline, CDR1 is SGHVS and CDR2 FNYEAQ. The CDR3 bases are TGTGCCAGCAGCCCAGGACAGGGAAGAGGCTACACCTTC. Translated, it gives CASSPGQGRGYTF.

CDR3 in amino acids: CATTRGNYEQYF. The CDR3 DNA reads TGTGCCACGACGCGGGGAAATTACGAGCAGTACTTC. This chain links TRBV6-1 with TRBJ2-7, with TRBD2 as a possible D gene (6 bases). CDR1 and CDR2 from the germline V gene are MNHNS and SASEGT. This CDR3 has 12 amino acids. The V end was cut by 10 bases, the J end by 4 bases, with 14 bases between.

The rearrangement links TRBV5-6 to TRBJ1-5, with TRBD1 as a possible D gene (6 bases). The ends were cut back, 2 bases at V and 5 bases at J, with 20 bases in the middle. The germline V gene encodes CDR1 SGHDT and CDR2 YYEEEE. The CDR3 consists of 17 residues. CDR3 protein: CASSFHPQGRGDQPQHF. As DNA, the CDR3 is TGTGCCAGCAGCTTCCACCCTCAGGGCAGGGGCGATCAGCCCCAGCATTTT.

V gene TRBV5-4 combines with J gene TRBJ2-2; D is perhaps TRBD1 or TRBD2 (5 bases each). The CDR3 spans 17 residues. Germline values: CDR1 SGHNT, CDR2 YYREEE (reference sequence). Trimming pared 0 bases from V and 2 bases from J, leaving 14 bases between. CDR3 sequence (DNA): TGTGCCAGCAGCTTGGGTGGGGGTAGCCTTAACACCGGGGAGCTGTTTTTT. Amino acid sequence: CASSLGGGSLNTGELFF.

In this sample, this clone turned up once. J is TRBJ2-7 and V is TRBV2, with TRBD1 identical over 8 bases. Germline V CDR1 and CDR2: SNHLY, FYNNEI. Trimming took 6 bases from V and 6 from J; bases not matched to a gene: 7. This CDR3 has 13 residues. DNA for the CDR3: TGTGCCAGCAGCGCAGACAGGGGCTCCGAGCAGTACTTC. Encoded protein: CASSADRGSEQYF.

This chain uses TRBV7-8 with TRBJ2-1, with 7 bases lining up with TRBD2. The trim removed 3 bases at V and 10 bases at J, leaving 3 bases unmatched. The CDR3 contains 12 residues. The germline CDR1 and CDR2 sequences are SGHVS and FQNEAQ. CDR3 in amino acids: CASSLGGREQFF. As DNA, the CDR3 is TGTGCCAGCAGCTTGGGCGGGAGAGAGCAGTTCTTC.

Concerning this clone: Other DNA sequences in the sample encode the same CDR3. The chain links TRBV7-2 to TRBJ2-1; possibly TRBD2 for D (5 bases). Trimming removed 5 bases from V and 5 bases from J, with 10 bases in between. CDR1 SGHTA and CDR2 FQGNSA come from the germline V gene. CDR3 length: 13 amino acids. The CDR3 region is CASSPSGNNEQFF. The CDR3 bases are TGTGCCAGCAGCCCCAGCGGAAACAATGAGCAGTTCTTC.